The present entry profiles one TCR beta chain with its context. Its antigen is not identified. Time point meaning: after dendritic cell vaccination, including at tumor progression/relapse. PBMC sampling occurred before vaccination, two weeks after the third dose, and at progression. The data belong to a study of glioma-infiltrating T cells after dendritic cell vaccination. Overall study context: Glioblastoma patients came from Phase I and II dendritic cell vaccination trials.

The PCR used 60 V beta and 13 J beta primers. Assay: immunoSEQ multiplex PCR; the TCRdb copy retains only in-frame clones and omits some. This table has around 60,000 clones, around nine tenths appearing once. The V end lost 1 base, the J end lost 2 bases, and 5 bases lay between the germline ends. The CDR3 consists of 13 residues. The germline V gene has CDR1 LGHNT and CDR2 FRNRAP. Notes on the study in general: Only a small number of patients had complete blood and tumor samples.

V and J are TRBV12-5 and TRBJ1-1; D is uncertain. Source: blood, taken after dendritic cell vaccination. The clonotype comes from a human donor with glioblastoma. DNA for the CDR3: TGTGCTAGTGGTTTGGAAAGCAACACTGAAGCTTTCTTT. Protein sequence: CASGLESNTEAFF.